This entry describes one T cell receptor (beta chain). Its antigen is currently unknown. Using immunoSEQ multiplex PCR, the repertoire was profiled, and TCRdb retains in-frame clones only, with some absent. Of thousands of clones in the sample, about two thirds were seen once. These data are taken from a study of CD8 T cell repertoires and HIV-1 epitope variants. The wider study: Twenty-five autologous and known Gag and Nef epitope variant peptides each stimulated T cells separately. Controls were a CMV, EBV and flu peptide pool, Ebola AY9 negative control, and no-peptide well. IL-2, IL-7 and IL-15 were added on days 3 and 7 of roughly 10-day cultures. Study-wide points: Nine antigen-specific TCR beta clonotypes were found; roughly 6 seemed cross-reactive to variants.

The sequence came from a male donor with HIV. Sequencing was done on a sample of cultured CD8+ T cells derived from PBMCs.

CDR3 DNA: TGTGCCAGCAGTGCCCGCGCGGGGGCCAACAATCAGCCCCAGCATTTT. It translates to CASSARAGANNQPQHF. The genes are TRBV28 and TRBJ1-5, with D perhaps TRBD1 (6 bases). CDR1 and CDR2 (germline): MDHEN, SYDVKM. The CDR3 length is 16 residues. V lost 5 bases, J lost 3 bases, and 17 bases lay in between.